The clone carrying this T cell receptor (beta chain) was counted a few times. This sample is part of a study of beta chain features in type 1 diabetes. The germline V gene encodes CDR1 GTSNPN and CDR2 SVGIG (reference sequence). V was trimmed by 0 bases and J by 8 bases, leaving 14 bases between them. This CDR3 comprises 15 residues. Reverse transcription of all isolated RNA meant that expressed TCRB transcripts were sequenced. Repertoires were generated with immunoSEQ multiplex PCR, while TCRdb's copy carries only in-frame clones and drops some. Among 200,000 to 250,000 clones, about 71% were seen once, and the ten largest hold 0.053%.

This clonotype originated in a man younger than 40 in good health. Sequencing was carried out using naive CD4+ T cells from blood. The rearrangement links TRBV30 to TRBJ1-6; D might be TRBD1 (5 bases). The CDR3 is CAWSVATVGDSPLHF. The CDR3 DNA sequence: TGTGCCTGGAGTGTGGCAACAGTGGGGGATTCACCCCTCCACTTT.